A single sample is the source of the 2 T cell receptor beta chains below, sequenced in a study of shared clonotypes between healthy human individuals. Positively selected for CCR7, the CD45RO-negative cells used as naive CD8 cells excluded terminally differentiated effector memory CD45RA+ cells. TCRdb's table, derived via immunoSEQ multiplex PCR, lists solely in-frame clones and lacks some. The data hold about 2 million clones, with about 95% observed a single time. Material: naive CD8+ T cells sorted from blood. These receptors were obtained from a man between 18 and 29 years old in good health.

The chain employs TRBV27 and TRBJ2-3, with 9 positions matching TRBD2. The CDR3 is 15 residues long. Germline V CDR1 and CDR2: MNHEY, SMNVEV (reference sequence). J gave up 5 bases and V 4 bases, and 7 bases lay outside the gene matches. The CDR3 sequence: CASSWGGGALDTQYF. The DNA of the CDR3 is TGTGCCAGCAGTTGGGGCGGGGGGGCCTTAGATACGCAGTATTTT.

Comments on this clone: The same CDR3 can be traced to other DNA sequences in this sample. V and J are TRBV18 and TRBJ2-1; D unclear. Looked up from germline, CDR1 is KGHSH and CDR2 is LQKENI. Trimming took off 3 bases at V and 4 bases at J, with 4 bases between the two ends. This CDR3 comprises 12 residues. The CDR3 protein is CASSPRYNEQFF. CDR3 sequence (DNA): TGTGCCAGCTCACCCCGATACAATGAGCAGTTCTTC.